The T cell receptor (beta chain) described here comes from a study of T-cell memory formation after mild COVID-19. Via MiXCR, TCRdb re-called the 5' RACE reads, giving one row per CDR3 protein. In the table there are 560,000 or so distinct CDR3 sequences, around 15% of which are singletons. Whole-study findings and limits: Certain responding clones were present in pre-infection memory, suggesting participation of cross-reactive memory.

As for this clonotype: The antigen is not known. The junction does not match germline at one end; this may be a read error.

CDR1 and CDR2 (germline): SGHVS, FQNEAQ. The CDR3 covers 14 residues. This receptor was identified in an adult woman who had mild COVID-19 (a few samples of this study predate the infection). Cell type and time point are not known. The sequenced sample was PBMCs or a T cell subset sorted from them (not recorded which). The chain joins TRBV7-8 to TRBJ2-3; maybe TRBD2 (5 bases). The CDR3 sequence: CASSLDPTRDSQYF. The CDR3 DNA follows: TGTGCCAGCAGCTTAGACCCAACTAGAGATTCGCAGTATTTT.